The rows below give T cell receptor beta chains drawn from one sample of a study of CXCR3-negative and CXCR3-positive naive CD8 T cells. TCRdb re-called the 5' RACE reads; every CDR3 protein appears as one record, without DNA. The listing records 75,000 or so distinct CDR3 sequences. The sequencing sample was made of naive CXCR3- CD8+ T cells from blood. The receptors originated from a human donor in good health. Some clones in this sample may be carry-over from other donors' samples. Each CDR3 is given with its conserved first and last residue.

CASSLSEIYEQYF TRBJ2-7 TRBV7-9
CSVEDLRGGREQYF TRBJ2-7 TRBV29-1
CASESAYRGSDYGYTF TRBJ1-2 TRBV10-1
CASSPLSGGESDTQYF TRBJ2-3 TRBV18
CASSHGMTQISTDTQYF TRBJ2-3 TRBV28
CASSPVGGRSDEQYF TRBJ2-7 TRBV7-3
CASSSPSGRADSYNEQFF TRBJ2-1 TRBV7-9
CASSQDGGLAGATYEQYF TRBJ2-7 TRBV4-2
CASSVGWEQYF TRBJ2-7 TRBV7-2
CSASRTSGRALLDEQYF TRBJ2-7 TRBV20-1
CASNGGISYEQYF TRBJ2-7 TRBV28
CASTSWTVMNNEAFF TRBJ1-1 TRBV10-1
CASSYLGQTYEQYF TRBJ2-7 TRBV6-2/TRBV6-3
CASSQQGPSYEQYF TRBJ2-7 TRBV14
CSADFRGQLSTDTQYF TRBJ2-3 TRBV29-1
CASTGGSTDTQYF TRBJ2-3 TRBV7-9
CASSLVGASGYNEQFF TRBJ2-1 TRBV5-1
CSVGGTGVYEQYF TRBJ2-7 TRBV29-1
CASSLGPSGENEQYF TRBJ2-7 TRBV7-7
CASSQEVAGSTDTQYF TRBJ2-3 TRBV4-3
CASSPLTGPGAEAFF TRBJ1-1 TRBV28
CSVVPDSSYEQYF TRBJ2-7 TRBV29-1
CASSSPTDNTGELFF TRBJ2-2 TRBV7-2
CASSTSQESNEQFF TRBJ2-1 TRBV6-5
CASSPDRGRQETQYF TRBJ2-5 TRBV5-1
CARSLVGTSYF TRBJ2-7 TRBV5-3
CASSLLGTDSEAFF TRBJ1-1 TRBV6-2/TRBV6-3
CASSLFEGQGYEQYF TRBJ2-7 TRBV28
CASSYPAGYTDTQYF TRBJ2-3 TRBV6-6
CASSLAGGSPVIEAFF TRBJ1-1 TRBV7-9
CAGFTGTHNEQFF TRBJ2-1 TRBV7-9
CASSSSTSGVYNEQFF TRBJ2-1 TRBV5-6
CASIQLADSTDTQYF TRBJ2-3 TRBV7-9
CASSSGRTSYEQYF TRBJ2-7 TRBV11-2
CSVAPGLNTGELFF TRBJ2-2 TRBV29-1
CASSSYLVGTGDNYGYTF TRBJ1-2 TRBV7-9
CSVDGQGTGELFF TRBJ2-2 TRBV29-1
CASSPRTSGGLSATQYF TRBJ2-3 TRBV7-9
CASSYSGQSSYEQYF TRBJ2-7 TRBV6-2/TRBV6-3
CASSLASSGLAYEQYF TRBJ2-7 TRBV7-6
CASSQGASYEQYF TRBJ2-7 TRBV11-2
CASSTSVAGTNTEAFF TRBJ1-1 TRBV7-9
CSVPSGQRANYGYTF TRBJ1-2 TRBV29-1
CASSYPGTRGNEQFF TRBJ2-1 TRBV13
CSVVMVTEAFF TRBJ1-1 TRBV20-1
CASSRTGGYEQYF TRBJ2-7 TRBV27
CAWQGNTGELFF TRBJ2-2 TRBV30
CASSPGSVGYEQYF TRBJ2-7 TRBV5-6
CASSLVGEDTQYF TRBJ2-3 TRBV7-9
CASSIRAELTDEQFF TRBJ2-1 TRBV19
CASSQDVAGVGTQYF TRBJ2-3 TRBV3-1
CASSARGDYSNQPQHF TRBJ1-5 TRBV7-9
CSASRREGTTYF TRBJ1-3 TRBV20-1
CSVREVLGTDTQYF TRBJ2-3 TRBV29-1
CASSLDRGPGNTIYF TRBJ1-3 TRBV12-3/TRBV12-4